The sequence of this TCR beta chain was determined in a study of chemoradiotherapy in HPV16-positive cancers (dated by TCRdb to 2022 to 2024). Regarding the research as a whole: Functional T-cell assays on cells from a couple of HPV16-positive patients defined candidate HPV-specific T-cell clones and common TCR motifs. The study asked whether T-cell immunity against the HPV oncoproteins E6 and E7 changes during chemoradiotherapy and whether it affects survival. The candidate HPV-specific TCRs and motifs were then tracked in TCR repertoires from about 90 patients with HPV-related cancers. The paper's findings and limits, for the study overall: Expansion of candidate HPV-specific clones and E7-related TCR motifs was observed in the tumor microenvironment during treatment, whereas no such expansion was observed for non-HPV-specific T cells. Among HPV16-positive patients, expansion of HPV-responsive T cells during chemoradiotherapy was associated with better recurrence-free survival. Only two HPV16-positive patients were used to derive the functional definition of HPV-specific T cells, and the survival association was reported for HPV16-positive patients.

Libraries were constructed by the immunoSEQ multiplex PCR assay. TCRdb provides this immuneACCESS table in a form limited to in-frame rearrangements. Some clones are lacking; in checked studies, under half of them reflect an unresolved V gene, and why the rest are absent is not known. This sample has some 5,100 clones in its table, and 70% to 85% of those were observed once. The ten largest clonotypes hold 15% to 20% of the sample. Repertoires were sampled multiple times during chemoradiotherapy, which allowed clonal expansion in the tumor microenvironment to be followed. This clone has only a few counts. Its recognized antigen is unknown. Per-base quality was not reported, and no clone a single base away is much larger than it. Compared with germline, V lacks 10 bases and J lacks 1 base; bases without a gene match: 5. CDR1 is given as SEHNR and CDR2 as FQNEAQ, both from the germline V gene (reference sequence). From the cysteine through the phenylalanine, the CDR3 covers 13 amino acids. CDR3 DNA only is kept here, 39 bases in frame from base 1.

This receptor was taken from a human donor with HPV-associated anogenital cancer. The sample here was tumor tissue, taken from a patient who underwent chemoradiotherapy. The rearrangement joined TRBV7-9 to TRBJ2-5, with TRBD1 matching 8 junction bases. The nucleotides read TGTGCCACCGGACAGGGAGGCCAAGAGACCCAGTACTTC. Translation gives CATGQGGQETQYF.